The entry that follows covers one T cell receptor (beta chain) sequence. Its antigen is still unknown. Germline-derived CDR1 and CDR2 are SGDLS and YYNGEE. The germline V and J ends were trimmed by 0 bases and 7 bases, with 10 bases remaining between them. The CDR3 loop spans 14 amino acids. The source of the sample is a study of cytomegalovirus exposure and HLA in healthy donors. Study-level findings and limits: When the data were analyzed later, several of the most significant clusters appeared to be linked to common viral pathogens.

The study ran its PCR with 60 Vbeta and 13 Jbeta primers. Repertoires were generated with immunoSEQ multiplex PCR, while TCRdb's copy carries only in-frame clones and drops some. The table shows some 130,000 clones, with around 80% occurring only once. This TCR was sampled from a man aged 30-40 years in good health. The chain carries TRBV9 and TRBJ2-2, with D unresolved. The sample consisted of PBMCs. CDR3 residues: CASSVDPSGGELFF. The DNA of the CDR3 is TGTGCCAGCAGCGTAGATCCTTCCGGCGGGGAGCTGTTTTTT.